One T cell receptor beta chain is described in this entry. This receptor's antigen is unknown. Per-nucleotide qualities are absent, and no much larger clonotype sits a single base away. The sample is drawn from a study of blood T cell repertoires in COVID-19 (dated by TCRdb to 2020 to 2022). Some background on the complete study: The collaborator samples originated in the United States, Italy and Spain and spanned the acute and convalescent phases of COVID-19. The material from the prospective study consisted of cDNA or gDNA derived from T cells, B-cell-depleted T cells, or PBMCs. Where available, HLA class I and class II types were taken from metadata supplied by the sample provider and were not determined by assay-based typing. Nearly every sample came with metadata listing a de-identified subject ID, COVID-19 status, age in years and sex. Samples were obtained from the ongoing ImmuneRACE study (first 160 participants) and from about 1,300 subjects provided by 6 global collaborators. Subjects who had been exposed to COVID-19, were actively infected with it, or had recovered from it provided the deeply sampled blood TCRbeta repertoires that made up the dataset. A freely available public database, intended as a resource for researchers studying the immune response to SARS-CoV-2, is where the repertoires were released.

Points the paper makes about the study in general: Clinical and demographic metadata were provided uncurated, with the amount varying by source and participant.

Each collaborating institution followed its own protocols to collect whole blood in K2EDTA tubes. For TCRbeta analysis, collaborators shipped samples as frozen whole blood, isolated PBMCs, or DNA extracted from either of those sample types. TCRbeta CDR3 regions were amplified from genomic DNA using the immunoSEQ Assay, a bias-controlled multiplex PCR. The published analysis was carried out like this. The number of nucleated cells in each sample was estimated from the amplification of reference gene primers within the assay. To quantify the absolute abundance of each unique TCRbeta CDR3 rearrangement, sequence reads were collapsed and filtered. Productive Simpson clonality was computed per sample as the square root of Simpson's diversity index over productive rearrangements. TCRdb retrieved this table from immuneACCESS and kept in-frame rearrangements only. Not all clones are present; in checked studies, unresolved V genes account for under half, and no reason is known for the remainder. V, J and clone size are those of that table, while D and trimming were read from the DNA. The sample records over 90,000 clones, more than 85% of which are singletons. The ten largest clonotypes hold 4.2% of the sample.

CDR1 and CDR2 (SEHNR, FQNEAQ) derive from the germline V gene (reference sequence). The CDR3 measures 16 amino acids from cysteine to phenylalanine. Just the 48-base CDR3 DNA is kept, in frame starting at base 1. V is pared back by 5 bases and J by 5 bases, with 20 bases lying between the germline termini. Sequenced sample: peripheral blood. The chain links TRBV7-9 with TRBJ2-3; D gene: possibly TRBD1, on 5 matching bases. This clonotype was obtained from a man aged 18 to 30 with acute or convalescent COVID-19. CDR3 loop: CASSLPAQGVQDTQYF. The sequenced DNA is TGTGCCAGCAGCCTACCCGCGCAGGGTGTCCAAGATACGCAGTATTTT.